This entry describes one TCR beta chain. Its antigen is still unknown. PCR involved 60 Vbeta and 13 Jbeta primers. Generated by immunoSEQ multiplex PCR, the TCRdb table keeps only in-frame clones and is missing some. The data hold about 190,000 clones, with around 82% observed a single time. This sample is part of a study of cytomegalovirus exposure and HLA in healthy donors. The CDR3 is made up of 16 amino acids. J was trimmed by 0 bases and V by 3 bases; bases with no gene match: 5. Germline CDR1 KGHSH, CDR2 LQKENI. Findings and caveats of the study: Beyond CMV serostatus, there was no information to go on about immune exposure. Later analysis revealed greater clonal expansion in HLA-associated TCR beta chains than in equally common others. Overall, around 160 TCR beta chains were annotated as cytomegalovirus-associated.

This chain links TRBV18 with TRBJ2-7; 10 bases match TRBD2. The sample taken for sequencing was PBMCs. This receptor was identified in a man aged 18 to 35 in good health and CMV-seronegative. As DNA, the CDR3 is TGTGCCAGCTCACCGTCGTCTAGCGGGGGCTCCTACGAGCAGTACTTC. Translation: CASSPSSSGGSYEQYF.